The clone carrying this TCR beta chain is labeled medium-sized. Germline-derived CDR1 and CDR2 are LNHNV and YYDKDF (reference sequence). Trimming pared 4 bases from V and 8 bases from J, leaving 24 bases between. This CDR3 is 17 amino acids long. This sample was taken from a study of OX40 agonist ivuxolimab in advanced cancers. Some clones are missing from TCRdb's copy, which holds only in-frame ones; the method was immunoSEQ multiplex PCR. Of about 20,000 clones in the sample, about four fifths were seen once. Sequenced here: CD4+ or CD8+ T cells sorted from blood, sampled in a trial of the OX40 agonist ivuxolimab. The receptor comes from an adult with an advanced solid tumor such as melanoma, head and neck, liver or kidney cancer. J is TRBJ1-3 and V is TRBV15; D is perhaps TRBD1 (5 bases). In nucleotides, the CDR3 is TGTGCCACCAGCATACATCCTAAATCGGGGCAGGAGGACACCATATATTTT. Translated, it gives CATSIHPKSGQEDTIYF.